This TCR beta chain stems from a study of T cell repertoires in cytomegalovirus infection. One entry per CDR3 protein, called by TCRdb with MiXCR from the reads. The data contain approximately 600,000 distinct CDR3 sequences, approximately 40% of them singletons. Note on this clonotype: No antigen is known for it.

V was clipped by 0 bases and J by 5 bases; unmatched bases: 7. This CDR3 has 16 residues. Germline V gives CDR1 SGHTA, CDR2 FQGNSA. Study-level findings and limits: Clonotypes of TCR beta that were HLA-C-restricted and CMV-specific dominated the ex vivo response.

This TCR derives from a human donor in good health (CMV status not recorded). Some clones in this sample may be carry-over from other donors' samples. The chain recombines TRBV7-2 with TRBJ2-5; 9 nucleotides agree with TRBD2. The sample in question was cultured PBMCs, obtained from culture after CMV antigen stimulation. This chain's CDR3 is CASSLAWRGGGETQYF. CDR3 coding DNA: TGTGCCAGCAGCTTAGCGTGGCGGGGGGGCGGCGAGACCCAGTACTTC.